Included here is one T cell receptor (beta chain) sequence, with context. This specimen belongs to a study of blood T cell repertoires in COVID-19. Trimming stripped 4 bases from V and 7 bases from J, with 8 bases between. The length of the CDR3 is 12 residues. The germline V gene encodes CDR1 LGHNA and CDR2 YNFKEQ. Grouping used clinical history reported by participants in a survey and questionnaire. Authors' data handling: Cell counts per sample came from amplifying reference gene primers. The protocol was immunoSEQ multiplex PCR, while the TCRdb copy is restricted to in-frame clones and leaves out a portion. V and J calls and clone size are copied from that table; D and trimming were computed from the DNA. The data hold 150,000 to 200,000 clones, with around 90% observed a single time.

Sample: PBMCs or T cells enriched from blood (not recorded which). The rearrangement uses TRBV4-2 and TRBJ2-1, with D hard to call. The clonotype comes from a young woman who had recovered from COVID-19. This CDR3 is CASSPQENEQFF. Here the CDR3 DNA reads TGTGCCAGCAGCCCCCAGGAAAATGAGCAGTTCTTC.